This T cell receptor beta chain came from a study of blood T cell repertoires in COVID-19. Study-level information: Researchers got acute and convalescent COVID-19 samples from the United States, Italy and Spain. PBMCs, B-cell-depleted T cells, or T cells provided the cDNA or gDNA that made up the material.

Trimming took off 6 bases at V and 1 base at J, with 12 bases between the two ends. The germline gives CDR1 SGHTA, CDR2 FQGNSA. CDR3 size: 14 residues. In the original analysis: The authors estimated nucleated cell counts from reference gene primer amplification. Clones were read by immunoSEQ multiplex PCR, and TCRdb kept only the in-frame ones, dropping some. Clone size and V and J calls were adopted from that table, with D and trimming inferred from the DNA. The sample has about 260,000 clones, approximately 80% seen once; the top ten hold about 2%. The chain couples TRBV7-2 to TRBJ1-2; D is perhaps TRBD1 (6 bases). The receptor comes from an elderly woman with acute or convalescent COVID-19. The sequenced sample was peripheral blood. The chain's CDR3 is CASSRQAINYGYTF. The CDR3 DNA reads TGTGCCAGCAGTAGACAGGCCATTAACTATGGCTACACCTTC.